This T cell receptor beta chain derives from a study of blood T cell repertoires in COVID-19. Overall study: T cells, B-cell-depleted T cells, or PBMCs supplied cDNA or gDNA.

CDR1 and CDR2 from the germline V gene are SQVTM and ANQGSEA. With 3 bases clipped from V and 1 base from J, the junction kept 5 bases outside the gene matches. The CDR3 has 15 residues. Sequencing used immunoSEQ multiplex PCR; TCRdb keeps in-frame clones, though not all of them. The table includes roughly 230,000 clones, 83% detected once. The V gene is TRBV29-1, the J gene TRBJ2-3, with TRBD1 identical over 9 bases. This TCR derives from a human donor in a cohort sampled during active COVID-19. Sequences were obtained from peripheral blood. CDR3 loop: CSVDNRGLGTDTQYF. In DNA form, the CDR3 reads TGCAGCGTTGACAACAGGGGGCTCGGCACAGATACGCAGTATTTT.